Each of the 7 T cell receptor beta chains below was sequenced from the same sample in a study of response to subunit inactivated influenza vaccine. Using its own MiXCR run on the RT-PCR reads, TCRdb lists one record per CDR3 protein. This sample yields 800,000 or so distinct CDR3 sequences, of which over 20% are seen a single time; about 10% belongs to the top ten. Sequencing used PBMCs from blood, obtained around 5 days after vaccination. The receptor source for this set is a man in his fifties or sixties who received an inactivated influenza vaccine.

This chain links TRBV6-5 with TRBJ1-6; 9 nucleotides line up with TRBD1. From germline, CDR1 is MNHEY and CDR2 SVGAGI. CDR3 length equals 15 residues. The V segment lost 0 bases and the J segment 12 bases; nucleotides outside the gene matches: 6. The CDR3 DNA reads TGTGCCAGCAGTTACTCCGGGACAGGGCTTCGACCCCTCCACTTT. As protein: CASSYSGTGLRPLHF.

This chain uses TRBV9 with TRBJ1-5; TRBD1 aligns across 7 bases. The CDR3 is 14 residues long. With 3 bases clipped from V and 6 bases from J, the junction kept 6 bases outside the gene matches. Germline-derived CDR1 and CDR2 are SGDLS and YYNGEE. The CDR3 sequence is CASSDGTVVQPQHF. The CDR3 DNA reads TGTGCCAGCAGCGATGGGACAGTAGTTCAGCCCCAGCATTTT.

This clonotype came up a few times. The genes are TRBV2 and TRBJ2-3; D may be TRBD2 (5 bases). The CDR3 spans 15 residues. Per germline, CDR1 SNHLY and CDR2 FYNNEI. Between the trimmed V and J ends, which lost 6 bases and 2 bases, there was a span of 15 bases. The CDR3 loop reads CASRDSALDTDTQYF. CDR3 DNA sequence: TGTGCCAGCAGAGATAGCGCCCTTGACACAGATACGCAGTATTTT.

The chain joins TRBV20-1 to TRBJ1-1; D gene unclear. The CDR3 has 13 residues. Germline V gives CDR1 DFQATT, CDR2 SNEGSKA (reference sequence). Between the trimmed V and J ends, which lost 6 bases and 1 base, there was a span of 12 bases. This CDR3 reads CSAKGRTNTEAFF. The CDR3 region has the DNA TGCAGTGCCAAAGGCAGGACGAACACTGAAGCTTTCTTT.

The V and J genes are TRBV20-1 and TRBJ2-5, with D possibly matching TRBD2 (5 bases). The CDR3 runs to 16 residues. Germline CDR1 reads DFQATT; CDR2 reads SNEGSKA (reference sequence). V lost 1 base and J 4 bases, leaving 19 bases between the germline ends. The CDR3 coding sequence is TGCAGTGCTAGAGGGTCCGCTAGAACACGGGGAGAGACCCAGTACTTC. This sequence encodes CSARGSARTRGETQYF.

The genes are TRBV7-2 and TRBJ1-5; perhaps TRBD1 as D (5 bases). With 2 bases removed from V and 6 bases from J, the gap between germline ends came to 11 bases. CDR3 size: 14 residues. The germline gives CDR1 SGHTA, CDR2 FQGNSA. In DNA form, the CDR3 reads TGTGCCAGCAGCTTATATGAGGGGCCTCAGCCCCAGCATTTT. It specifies CASSLYEGPQPQHF.

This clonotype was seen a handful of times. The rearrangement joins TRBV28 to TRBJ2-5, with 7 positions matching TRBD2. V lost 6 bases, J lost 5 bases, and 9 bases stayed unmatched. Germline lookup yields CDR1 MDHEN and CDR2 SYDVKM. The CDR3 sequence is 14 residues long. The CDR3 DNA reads TGTGCCAGCAGCACCGCGGGAGTTGGGGAGACCCAGTACTTC. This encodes CASSTAGVGETQYF.